The entry below describes one T cell receptor beta chain. Its antigen is undetermined. The source of the sample is a study of beta chain features in type 1 diabetes. The CDR3 has 14 amino acids. Germline-derived CDR1 and CDR2 are SGHAT and FQNNGV. The V and J ends lost 5 bases and 8 bases respectively, with 16 bases between them. Sequenced material consisted of expressed TCRB transcripts (all of the isolated RNA was reverse transcribed). TCRdb's copy holds only in-frame clones and misses some; the assay was immunoSEQ multiplex PCR. Of hundreds of thousands of clones in the sample, more than 12% are singletons; the top ten hold just under 0.04%. CD4+ cells of the naive, central memory, regulatory and stem cell-like memory types were sorted via CD45RO/CCR7/CD25/CD127/CD95/CD27. Broader study findings: Moderately but significantly shorter TCRB CDR3s were found in Type 1 diabetes patients in all four CD4+ subsets.

The rearrangement links TRBV11-2 to TRBJ2-1, with D perhaps matching TRBD1 or TRBD2 (5 bases each). The specimen sequenced was naive CD4+ T cells from blood. This sequence was found in a man younger than 30 with type 1 diabetes. The CDR3 loop is CASSVGTRGDEQFF. The CDR3 coding sequence is TGTGCCAGCAGCGTAGGTACGAGGGGAGATGAGCAGTTCTTC.